This T cell receptor beta chain stems from a study of beta chain features in type 1 diabetes. Study-level information: Patients shared similar age, gender and cell yields with healthy donors.

Study-level points and caveats: When Type 1 diabetes patients were examined, their TCRB CDR3s proved moderately but significantly shorter in all four CD4+ subsets.

This clone was counted only a few times. The antigen remains unidentified. The isolated RNA, all of it, was reverse transcribed, so expressed TCRB transcripts were what got sequenced. The assay was immunoSEQ multiplex PCR, and TCRdb's table has in-frame clones only and misses some. The sample yields 300,000 to 400,000 clones, about 10% seen once. Sequences were obtained from naive CD4+ T cells from blood. The TCR was taken from a woman aged 25 to 39 in good health.

The CDR3 DNA is TGTGCCAGCAGACAGGACAGGGCGAGGAATGAGCAGTTCTTC. Protein product: CASRQDRARNEQFF. The genes are TRBV7-2 and TRBJ2-1; TRBD1 agrees at 8 bases. Germline assignment: CDR1 SGHTA and CDR2 FQGNSA. This CDR3 has 14 residues. V lost 6 bases to trimming and J lost 7 bases; unmatched junction nucleotides: 8. The entire variable domain, with the rest obtained from reference TRBV7-2 and TRBJ2-1, is as follows: GAGVSQSPSNKVTEKGKDVELRCDPISGHTALYWYRQSLGQGLEFLIYFQGNSAPDKSGLPSDRFSAERTGGSVSTLTIQRTQQEDSAVYLCASRQDRARNEQFFGPGTRLTVL.